The clone carrying this TCR beta chain has a handful of counts. Its specificity is not known. This sample is part of a study of blood T cells in healthy people across ages. Study outcomes and limitations: Roughly linear declines in TCR beta diversity per million T cells occurred with age. Versus aged donors, long-lived donors had higher diversity and more naive CD4+ cells.

The CDR3 extends over 16 amino acids. Germline lookup yields CDR1 MDHEN and CDR2 SYDVKM. V was clipped by 7 bases and J by 4 bases, with 20 bases between them. Then a second PCR, running about 7 to 11 cycles, was carried out with a sample-barcoded 5' primer and a J-beta primer mix. TCRdb reprocessed the 5' RACE reads via MiXCR and lists one record per CDR3 protein. The sample yields around 1,500,000 distinct CDR3 sequences, 28% seen once. The source is a woman aged 25 to 45 in good health. This sequence joins TRBV28 and TRBJ2-1; unclear D gene. Input material: blood. CDR3 coding DNA: TGTGCCAGCAAACAACCGGGCCTCCTAAAATACAATGAGCAGTTCTTC. Its protein is CASKQPGLLKYNEQFF. Full variable domain (remainder filled in from reference TRBV28 and TRBJ2-1): DVKVTQSSRYLVKRTGEKVFLECVQDMDHENMFWYRQDPGLGLRLIYFSYDVKMKEKGDIPEGYSVSREKKERFSLILESASTNQTSMYLCASKQPGLLKYNEQFFGPGTRLTVL.